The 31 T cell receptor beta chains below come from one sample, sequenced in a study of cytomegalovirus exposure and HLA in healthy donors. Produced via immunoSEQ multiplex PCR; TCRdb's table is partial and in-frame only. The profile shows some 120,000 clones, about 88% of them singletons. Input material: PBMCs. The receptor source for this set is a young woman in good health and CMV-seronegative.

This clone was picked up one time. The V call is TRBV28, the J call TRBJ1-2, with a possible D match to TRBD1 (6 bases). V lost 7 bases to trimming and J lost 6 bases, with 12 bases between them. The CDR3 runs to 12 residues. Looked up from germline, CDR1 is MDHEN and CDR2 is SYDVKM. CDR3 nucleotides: TGTGCCAGCAAAACAGGGATCGATGGCTACACCTTC. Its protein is CASKTGIDGYTF.

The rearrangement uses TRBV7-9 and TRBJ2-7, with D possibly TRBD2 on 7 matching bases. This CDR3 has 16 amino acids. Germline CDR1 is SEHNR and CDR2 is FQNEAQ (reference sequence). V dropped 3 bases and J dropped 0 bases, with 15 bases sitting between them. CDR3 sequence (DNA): TGTGCCAGCAGCTTTTTTGGCGGGGGCGCCTCCTACGAGCAGTACGTC. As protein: CASSFFGGGASYEQYV.

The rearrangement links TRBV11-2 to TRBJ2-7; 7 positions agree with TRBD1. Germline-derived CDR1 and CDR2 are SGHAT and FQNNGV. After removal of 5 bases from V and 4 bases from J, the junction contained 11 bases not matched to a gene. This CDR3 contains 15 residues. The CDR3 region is CASSDAETGVYEQYV. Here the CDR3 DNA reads TGTGCCAGCAGCGACGCGGAAACAGGGGTTTACGAGCAGTACGTC.

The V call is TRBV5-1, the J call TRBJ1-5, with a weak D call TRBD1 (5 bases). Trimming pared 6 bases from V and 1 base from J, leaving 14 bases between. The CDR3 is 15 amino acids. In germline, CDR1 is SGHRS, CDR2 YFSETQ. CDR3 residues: CASKYSAGSNQPQHF. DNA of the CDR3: TGCGCCAGCAAATATTCGGCAGGGAGCAATCAGCCCCAGCATTTT.

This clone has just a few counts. CDR3 sequence: CASSAGGSSRGETQYF. Here the CDR3 DNA reads TGCGCCAGCAGCGCAGGAGGGTCCTCGAGGGGAGAGACCCAGTACTTC. V and J are TRBV4-1 and TRBJ2-5; perhaps TRBD2 as D (6 bases). The germline gives CDR1 MGHRA, CDR2 YSYEKL. V was cut by 5 bases and J by 4 bases, with 20 bases left in between. This CDR3 comprises 16 residues.

CDR3 coding DNA: TGTGCCAGCACTTTACAGGCAGGGGATGAGCAGTTCTTC. Translation: CASTLQAGDEQFF. J is TRBJ2-1 and V is TRBV6-1, with D possibly matching TRBD1 (6 bases). Trimming left V 7 bases short and J 8 bases short, with 15 bases between. Germline V gene lookup returns CDR1 MNHNS and CDR2 SASEGT. This CDR3 is 13 amino acids long.

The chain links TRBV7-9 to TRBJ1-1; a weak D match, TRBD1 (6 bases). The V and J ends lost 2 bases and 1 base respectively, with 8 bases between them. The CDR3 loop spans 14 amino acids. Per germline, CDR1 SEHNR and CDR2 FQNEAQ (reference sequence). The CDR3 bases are TGTGCCAGCAGCTTATTACAGGGGAACACTGAAGCTTTCTTT. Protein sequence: CASSLLQGNTEAFF.

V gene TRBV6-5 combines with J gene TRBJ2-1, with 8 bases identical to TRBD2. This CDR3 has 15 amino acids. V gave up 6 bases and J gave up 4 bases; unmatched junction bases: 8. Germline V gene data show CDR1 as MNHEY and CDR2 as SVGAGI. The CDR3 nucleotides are TGTGCCAGCAGCAGAAGCGGGAGTATTTACAATGAGCAGTTCTTC. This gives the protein CASSRSGSIYNEQFF.

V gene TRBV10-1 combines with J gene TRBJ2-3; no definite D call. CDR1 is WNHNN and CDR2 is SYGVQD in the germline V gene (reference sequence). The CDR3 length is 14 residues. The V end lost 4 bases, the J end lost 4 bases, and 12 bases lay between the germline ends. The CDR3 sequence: CASSGGYGSDTQYF. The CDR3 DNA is TGCGCCAGCAGTGGAGGTTACGGCTCAGATACGCAGTATTTT.

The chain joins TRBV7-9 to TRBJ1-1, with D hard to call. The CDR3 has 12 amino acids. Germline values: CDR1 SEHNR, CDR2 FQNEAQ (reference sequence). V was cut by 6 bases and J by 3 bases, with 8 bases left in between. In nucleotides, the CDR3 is TGTGCCAGCAGGGCTGACTACACTGAAGCTTTCTTT. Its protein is CASRADYTEAFF.

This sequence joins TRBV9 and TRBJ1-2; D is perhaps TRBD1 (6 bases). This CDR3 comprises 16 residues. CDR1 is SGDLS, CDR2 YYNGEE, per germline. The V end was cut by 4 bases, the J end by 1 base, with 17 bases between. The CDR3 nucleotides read TGTGCCAGCAGCTCCAGGGGAGGGTGGGATAACTATGGCTACACCTTC. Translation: CASSSRGGWDNYGYTF.

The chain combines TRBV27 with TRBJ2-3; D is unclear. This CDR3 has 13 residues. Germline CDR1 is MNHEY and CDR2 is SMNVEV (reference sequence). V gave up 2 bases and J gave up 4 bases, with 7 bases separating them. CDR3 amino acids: CASSLLSADTQYF. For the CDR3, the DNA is TGTGCCAGCAGTTTACTCAGCGCAGATACGCAGTATTTT.

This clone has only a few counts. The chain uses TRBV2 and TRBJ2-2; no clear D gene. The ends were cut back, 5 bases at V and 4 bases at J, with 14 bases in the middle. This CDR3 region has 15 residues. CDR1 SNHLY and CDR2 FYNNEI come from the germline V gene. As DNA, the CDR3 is TGTGCCAGCAGTTCCCAGACTGCTTTCACCGGGGAGCTGTTTTTT. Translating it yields CASSSQTAFTGELFF.

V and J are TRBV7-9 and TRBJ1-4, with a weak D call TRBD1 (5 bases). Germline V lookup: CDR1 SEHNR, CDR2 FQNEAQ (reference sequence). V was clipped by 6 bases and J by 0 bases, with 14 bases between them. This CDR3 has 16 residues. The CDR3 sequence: CASSHTPRATNEKLFF. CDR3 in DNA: TGTGCCAGCAGTCACACCCCCAGGGCAACTAATGAAAAACTGTTTTTT.

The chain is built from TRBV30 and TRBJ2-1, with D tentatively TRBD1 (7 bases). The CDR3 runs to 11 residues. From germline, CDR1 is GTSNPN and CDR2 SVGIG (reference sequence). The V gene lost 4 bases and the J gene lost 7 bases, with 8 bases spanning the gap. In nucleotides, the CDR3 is TGTGCCTGGACAGGGGGGAATGAGCAGTTCTTC. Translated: CAWTGGNEQFF.

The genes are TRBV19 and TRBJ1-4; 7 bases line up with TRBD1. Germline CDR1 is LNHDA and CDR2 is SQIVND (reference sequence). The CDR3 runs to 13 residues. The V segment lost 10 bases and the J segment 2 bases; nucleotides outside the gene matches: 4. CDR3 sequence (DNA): TGTGCCACAACGGGACAGACTAATGAAAAACTGTTTTTT. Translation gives CATTGQTNEKLFF.

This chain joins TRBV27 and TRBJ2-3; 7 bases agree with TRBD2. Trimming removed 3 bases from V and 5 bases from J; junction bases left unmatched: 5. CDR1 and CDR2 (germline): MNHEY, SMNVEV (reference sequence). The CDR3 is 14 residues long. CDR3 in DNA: TGTGCCAGCAGTTTCCAGCGGGGAATAGATACGCAGTATTTT. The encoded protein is CASSFQRGIDTQYF.

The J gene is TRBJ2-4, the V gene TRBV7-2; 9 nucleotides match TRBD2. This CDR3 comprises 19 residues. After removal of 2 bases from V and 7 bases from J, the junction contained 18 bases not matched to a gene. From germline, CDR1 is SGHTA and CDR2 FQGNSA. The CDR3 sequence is CASSLFNPRAGGPKNIQYF. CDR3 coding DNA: TGTGCCAGCAGCTTATTCAATCCCCGGGCGGGGGGGCCAAAGAACATTCAGTACTTC.

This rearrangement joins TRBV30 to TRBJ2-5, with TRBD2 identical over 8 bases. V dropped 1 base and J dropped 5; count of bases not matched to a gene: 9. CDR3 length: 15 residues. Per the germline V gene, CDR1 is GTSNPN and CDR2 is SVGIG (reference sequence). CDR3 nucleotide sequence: TGTGCCTGGAGTGACCCCGGGACTAGGAGGGAGACCCAGTACTTC. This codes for CAWSDPGTRRETQYF.

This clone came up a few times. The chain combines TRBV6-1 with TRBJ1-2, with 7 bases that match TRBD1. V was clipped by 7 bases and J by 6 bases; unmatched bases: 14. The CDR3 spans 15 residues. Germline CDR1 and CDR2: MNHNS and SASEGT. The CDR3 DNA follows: TGTGCCAGCACCACCCATATGACAGGGAGGAATGGCTACACCTTC. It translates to CASTTHMTGRNGYTF.

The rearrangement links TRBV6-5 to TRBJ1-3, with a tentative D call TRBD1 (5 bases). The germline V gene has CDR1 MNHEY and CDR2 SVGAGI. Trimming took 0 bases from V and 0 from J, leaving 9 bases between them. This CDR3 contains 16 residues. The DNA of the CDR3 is TGTGCCAGCAGTTACTCGACAGATTACTCTGGAAACACCATATATTTT. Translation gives CASSYSTDYSGNTIYF.

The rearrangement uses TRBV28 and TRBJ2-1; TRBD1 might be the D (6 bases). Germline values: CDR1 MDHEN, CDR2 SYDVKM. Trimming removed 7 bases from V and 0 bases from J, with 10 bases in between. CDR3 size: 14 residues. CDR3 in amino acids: CASMTGSSYNEQFF. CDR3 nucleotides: TGTGCCAGCATGACAGGCAGCTCCTACAATGAGCAGTTCTTC.

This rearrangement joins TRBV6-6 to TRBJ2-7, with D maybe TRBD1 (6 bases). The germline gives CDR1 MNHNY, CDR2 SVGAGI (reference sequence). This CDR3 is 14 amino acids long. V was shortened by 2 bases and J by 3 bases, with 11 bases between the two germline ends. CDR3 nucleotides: TGTGCCAGCAGTTACCAGCCAGGGGACTACGAGCAGTACGTC. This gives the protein CASSYQPGDYEQYV.

Here the CDR3 DNA reads TGTGCCAGCACCGTAACGGCAGGCAACACCGGGGAGCTGTTTTTT. It codes for CASTVTAGNTGELFF. The chain recombines TRBV7-9 with TRBJ2-2; D ambiguous. Germline V gives CDR1 SEHNR, CDR2 FQNEAQ (reference sequence). The CDR3 totals 15 residues. V lost 7 bases to trimming and J lost 2 bases, with 14 bases between them.

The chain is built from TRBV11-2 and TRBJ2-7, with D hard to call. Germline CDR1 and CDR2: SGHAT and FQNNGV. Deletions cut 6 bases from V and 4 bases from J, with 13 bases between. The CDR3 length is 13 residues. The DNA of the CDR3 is TGTGCCAGCAGAGCTAACGAAGAGTACGAGCAGTACTTC. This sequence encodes CASRANEEYEQYF. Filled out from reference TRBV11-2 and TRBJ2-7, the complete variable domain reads EAGVAQSPRYKIIEKRQSVAFWCNPISGHATLYWYQQILGQGPKLLIQFQNNGVVDDSQLPKDRFSAERLKGVDSTLKIQPAKLEDSAVYLCASRANEEYEQYFGPGTRLTVT.

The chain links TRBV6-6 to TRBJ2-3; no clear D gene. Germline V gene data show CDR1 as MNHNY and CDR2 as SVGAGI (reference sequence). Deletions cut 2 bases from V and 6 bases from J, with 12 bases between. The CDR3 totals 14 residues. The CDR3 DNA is TGTGCCAGCAGTTACCTAGGTTCTTTGGATACGCAGTATTTT. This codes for CASSYLGSLDTQYF.

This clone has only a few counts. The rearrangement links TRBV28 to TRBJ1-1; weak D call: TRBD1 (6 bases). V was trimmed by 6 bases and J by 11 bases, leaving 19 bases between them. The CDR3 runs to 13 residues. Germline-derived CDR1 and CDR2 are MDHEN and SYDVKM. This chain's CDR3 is CASRPKPGHGAFF. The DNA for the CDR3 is TGTGCCAGCAGACCAAAACCGGGACACGGCGCTTTCTTT.

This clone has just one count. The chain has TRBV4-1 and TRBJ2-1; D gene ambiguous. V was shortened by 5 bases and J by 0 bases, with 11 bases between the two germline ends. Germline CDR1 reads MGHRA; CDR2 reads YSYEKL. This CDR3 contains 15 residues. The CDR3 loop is CASSFDRSSYNEQFF. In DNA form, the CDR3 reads TGCGCCAGCAGCTTCGACCGGAGCTCCTACAATGAGCAGTTCTTC.

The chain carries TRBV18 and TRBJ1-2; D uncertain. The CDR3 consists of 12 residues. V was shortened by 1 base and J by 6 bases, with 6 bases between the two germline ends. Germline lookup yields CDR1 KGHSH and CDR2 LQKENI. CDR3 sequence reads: CASSPRPHGYTF. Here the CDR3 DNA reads TGTGCCAGCTCACCACGGCCGCATGGCTACACCTTC.

CDR3 bases: TGTGCCAGCAGCCAAGGCGGAGGCTACGAGCAGTACGTC. Protein: CASSQGGGYEQYV. J is TRBJ2-7 and V is TRBV14, with a tentative D call TRBD2 (5 bases). In germline, CDR1 is SGHDN, CDR2 FVKESK. The CDR3 is 13 amino acids. V lost 1 base to trimming and J lost 3 bases, with 7 bases between them.

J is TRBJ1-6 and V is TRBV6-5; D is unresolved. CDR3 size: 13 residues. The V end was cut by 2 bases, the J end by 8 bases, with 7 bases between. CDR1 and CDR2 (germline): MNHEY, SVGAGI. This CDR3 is CASSYGPDSPLHF. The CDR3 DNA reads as TGTGCCAGCAGTTACGGGCCCGATTCACCCCTCCACTTT.